The sequence of this T cell receptor beta chain was determined in a study of blood T cells in healthy people across ages. This CDR3 has 17 residues. Combining a sample-barcoded 5' primer with a J-beta primer mix, a second PCR ran for roughly 7 to 11 cycles. One entry per CDR3 protein results from TCRdb running MiXCR on the 5' RACE reads. This repertoire shows some 1.6 million distinct CDR3 sequences, about 31% found once; its top ten account for roughly 12%. The sequenced sample was blood. This TCR came from a woman in her twenties or thirties in good health. The chain is built from TRBV6-7 and TRBJ2-1; 7 nucleotides agree with TRBD1. The J call may be in error: the DNA end matches TRBJ2-7 better. TRBV6-7 is flagged as an ORF with uncertain function. CDR3 bases: TGTGCCAGCATGCAGGGGGTGGACAGGAGCTCCTACAATGAGCAGTACTTC. Translation gives CASMQGVDRSSYNEQYF.